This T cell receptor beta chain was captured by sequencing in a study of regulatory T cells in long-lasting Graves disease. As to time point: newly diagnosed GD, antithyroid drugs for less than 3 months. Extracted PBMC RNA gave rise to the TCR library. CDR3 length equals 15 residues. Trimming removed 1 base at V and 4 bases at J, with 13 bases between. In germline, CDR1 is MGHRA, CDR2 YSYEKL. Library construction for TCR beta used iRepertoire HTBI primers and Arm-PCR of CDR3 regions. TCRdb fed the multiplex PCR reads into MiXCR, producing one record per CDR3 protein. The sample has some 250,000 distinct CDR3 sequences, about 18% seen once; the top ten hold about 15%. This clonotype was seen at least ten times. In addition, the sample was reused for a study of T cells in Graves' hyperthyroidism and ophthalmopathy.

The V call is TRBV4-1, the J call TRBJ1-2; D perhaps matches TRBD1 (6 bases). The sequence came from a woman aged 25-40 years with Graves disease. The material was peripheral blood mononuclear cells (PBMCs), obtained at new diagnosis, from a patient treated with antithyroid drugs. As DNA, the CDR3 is TGCGCCAGCAGCCAAGCCAGGCAGGGGAGCTATGGCTACACCTTC. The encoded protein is CASSQARQGSYGYTF.